This T cell receptor (beta chain) is from a study of somatic mutations in cytotoxic T cells in rheumatoid arthritis. Broader study findings: The largest CD8+ clone made up over 20% of CD8+ cells in about an eighth of the 65 patients. Measured CD8+ T-cell clonality, a value compared between rheumatoid arthritis patients and age-matched healthy controls, did not differ significantly. An increase in CD8+ clonality with age was seen in rheumatoid arthritis patients but not in healthy controls. Unidentified antigens were the targets of the expanded CD8+ clones.

In regard to this clone: Antigen unknown.

Generated by immunoSEQ multiplex PCR, the TCRdb table keeps only in-frame clones and is missing some. The profile shows about 11,000 clones, roughly 79% of them singletons. Sequenced input: CD8+ T cells sorted from blood. The receptor was derived from a woman in her sixties with rheumatoid arthritis.

CDR3 nucleotide sequence: TGTGCCAGCAGTTTCGCGGAGACCCAGTACTTC. Its protein is CASSFAETQYF. The genes are TRBV27 and TRBJ2-5; D unresolved. This CDR3 spans 11 amino acids. V dropped 3 bases and J dropped 5 bases, with 4 bases sitting between them. CDR1 is MNHEY and CDR2 is SMNVEV in the germline V gene (reference sequence).